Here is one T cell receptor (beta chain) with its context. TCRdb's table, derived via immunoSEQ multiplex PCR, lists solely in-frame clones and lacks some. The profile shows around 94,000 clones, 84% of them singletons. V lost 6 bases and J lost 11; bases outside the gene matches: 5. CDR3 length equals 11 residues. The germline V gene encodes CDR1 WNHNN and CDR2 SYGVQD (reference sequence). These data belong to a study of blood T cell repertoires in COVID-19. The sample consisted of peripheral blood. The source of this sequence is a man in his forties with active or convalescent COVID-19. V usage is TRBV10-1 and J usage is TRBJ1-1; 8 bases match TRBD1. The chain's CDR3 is CASSGQGGAFF. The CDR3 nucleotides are TGCGCCAGCAGCGGACAGGGTGGTGCTTTCTTT.